This T cell receptor beta chain appears in the sequencing data of a study of T cell clonality in common variable immunodeficiency. Trimming took off 4 bases at V and 0 bases at J, with 13 bases between the two ends. This CDR3 has 16 residues. Using immunoSEQ multiplex PCR, the repertoire was profiled, and TCRdb retains in-frame clones only, with some absent. Reported are roughly 42,000 clones, none seen only once; the ten largest carry 2% to 2.5%. Whole-study findings and limits: Authors noted CVID clonality's cause needs subpopulation repertoire sequencing. Fewer deletions and N-nucleotide insertions were reportedly seen in common variable immunodeficiency TCR beta sequences.

This clone was detected ten times or more. Its cognate antigen is unknown. The read comes to an end 3 residues before the CDR3 does, leaving the germline J gene to fill in the end. This clonotype originated in a person between 18 and 75 years old in good health. The chain joins TRBV12-3 or TRBV12-4 to TRBJ1-3; D remains ambiguous. Sequences were obtained from peripheral blood mononuclear cells. CDR3 bases read: TGTGCCAGCAGTTACACGACATCATTCTCTGGAAACACC. This encodes CASSYTTSFSGNT. The whole CDR3 region reads CASSYTTSFSGNTIYF.